These 28 T cell receptor beta chains came from one sample sequenced in a study of blood T cell repertoires in COVID-19. TCRdb's copy holds only in-frame clones and misses some; the assay was immunoSEQ multiplex PCR. The table has under 300,000 clones, around nine tenths seen once. The sample consisted of peripheral blood. Receptor source: a woman in her seventies with COVID-19, enrolled during active disease.

The rearrangement uses TRBV5-1 and TRBJ2-3, with TRBD2 identical over 10 bases. CDR1 is SGHRS, CDR2 YFSETQ, per germline. This CDR3 region has 19 residues. With 2 bases clipped from V and 5 bases from J, the junction kept 17 bases outside the gene matches. Written as DNA, the CDR3 is TGCGCCAGCAGCTTCCTCCTGCGCCAAAGCGGGGGGGGAGGAGATACGCAGTATTTT. Residues: CASSFLLRQSGGGGDTQYF.

V is TRBV30 and J is TRBJ1-4; perhaps TRBD1 as D (5 bases). This CDR3 region has 17 residues. Germline V gene lookup returns CDR1 GTSNPN and CDR2 SVGIG (reference sequence). The ends were cut back, 3 bases at V and 0 bases at J, with 17 bases in the middle. The CDR3 reads CAWREFGTPSTNEKLFF. In DNA form, the CDR3 reads TGTGCCTGGAGGGAATTTGGGACTCCCTCAACTAATGAAAAACTGTTTTTT.

The chain carries TRBV12-5 and TRBJ1-1; 9 bases align to TRBD1. The junction had 6 bases not matched to a gene; V was cut back by 4 bases and J by 3 bases. CDR3 size: 15 residues. Germline V gives CDR1 LGHNT, CDR2 FRNRAP. In nucleotides, the CDR3 is TGTGCTAGTGGTTCGTCTGACAGGGGGGACACTGAAGCTTTCTTT. Protein: CASGSSDRGDTEAFF.

This clone was counted only a few times. The chain joins TRBV19 to TRBJ1-1; 7 bases are shared with TRBD1. Germline V gene lookup returns CDR1 LNHDA and CDR2 SQIVND (reference sequence). CDR3 length equals 14 residues. The trim removed 5 bases at V and 4 bases at J, leaving 7 bases unmatched. CDR3 in amino acids: CASSARQGITEAFF. The CDR3 DNA reads TGTGCCAGTAGTGCCAGACAGGGTATCACTGAAGCTTTCTTT.

The CDR3 sequence: CSVSVTGGSDTQYF. Written as DNA, the CDR3 is TGCAGCGTTTCTGTGACGGGGGGATCAGATACGCAGTATTTT. V usage is TRBV29-1 and J usage is TRBJ2-3; 7 bases map to TRBD2. V shed 5 bases, J shed 4 bases, and the junction held 9 bases outside the gene matches. Germline loops: CDR1 SQVTM, CDR2 ANQGSEA. The CDR3 contains 14 residues.

For the CDR3, the DNA is TGTGCCAGCAGACAGGGAGGGACTAATGAAAAACTGTTTTTT. Translation gives CASRQGGTNEKLFF. This chain connects TRBV7-2 to TRBJ1-4, with D possibly matching TRBD1 (6 bases). Trimming stripped 6 bases from V and 2 bases from J, with 10 bases between. Germline V lookup: CDR1 SGHTA, CDR2 FQGNSA. The CDR3 has 14 residues.

This clone has a handful of counts. V usage is TRBV29-1 and J usage is TRBJ2-3, with D possibly TRBD1 on 6 matching bases. V shed 7 bases and J shed 4 bases, with 15 bases lying between them. The CDR3 is made up of 13 amino acids. Looked up from germline, CDR1 is SQVTM and CDR2 is ANQGSEA. CDR3 residues: CSDNRELPDTQYF. In nucleotides, the CDR3 is TGCAGCGATAACAGGGAGCTACCAGATACGCAGTATTTT.

This clone has just one count. V and J are TRBV13 and TRBJ2-7; TRBD2 agrees at 10 bases. Germline loops: CDR1 PRHDT, CDR2 FYEKMQ (reference sequence). V was clipped by 4 bases and J by 1 base; unmatched bases: 4. This CDR3 has 15 residues. Here the CDR3 DNA reads TGTGCCAGCAGCTATCCAGCGGGGGGGTCCTACGAGCAGTACTTC. This gives the protein CASSYPAGGSYEQYF.

The chain joins TRBV28 to TRBJ1-2; possibly TRBD1 for D (6 bases). This CDR3 spans 16 amino acids. Germline values: CDR1 MDHEN, CDR2 SYDVKM. V lost 6 bases, J lost 2 bases, and 19 bases lay in between. CDR3 sequence (DNA): TGTGCCAGCAGATTGGGGGGGCCCGAGGGGAACTATGGCTACACCTTC. Protein product: CASRLGGPEGNYGYTF.

This CDR3 is CASKTGTYEQYF. Here the CDR3 DNA reads TGTGCCAGCAAAACAGGCACCTACGAGCAGTACTTC. V is TRBV6-5 and J is TRBJ2-7, with a weak D call TRBD1 (5 bases). Germline CDR1 MNHEY, CDR2 SVGAGI. Trimming pared 7 bases from V and 2 bases from J, leaving 9 bases between. The CDR3 has 12 residues.

The rearrangement uses TRBV27 and TRBJ2-3; tentative D call: TRBD2 (5 bases). CDR1 is MNHEY, CDR2 SMNVEV, per germline (reference sequence). V shed 5 bases and J shed 4 bases, with 16 bases lying between them. The length of the CDR3 is 15 residues. Here the CDR3 reads CASSLSTGVADTQYF. The CDR3 bases are TGTGCCAGCAGTCTAAGTACCGGGGTCGCAGATACGCAGTATTTT.

This chain connects TRBV25-1 to TRBJ1-2, with 8 nucleotides matching TRBD1. The J segment lost 7 bases and the V segment lost 3 bases, leaving 7 bases of the junction unmatched. The CDR3 has 14 residues. The germline CDR1 and CDR2 sequences are MGHDK and SYGVNS. The CDR3 DNA is TGTGCCAGCAGTGACGTAGGACAGGGTGGTGGCTACACCTTC. This sequence encodes CASSDVGQGGGYTF.

This chain links TRBV21-1 with TRBJ2-7; the table's D call, TRBD2, has no DNA check behind it. TRBV21-1 is given as a pseudogene. CDR3 size: 14 residues. The CDR3 is CASSPRDSGYEQYF. The CDR3 DNA reads as TGTGCCAGCAGCCCCCGGGACTCCGGCTACGAGCAGTACTTC.

The chain employs TRBV7-2 and TRBJ2-1; 7 bases align to TRBD2. The CDR3 spans 18 residues. The germline V gene encodes CDR1 SGHTA and CDR2 FQGNSA. Trimming at V came to 0 bases and at J to 6 bases, leaving 14 bases not matched to a gene. This chain's CDR3 is CASSLAFPRFGGGNEQFF. The CDR3 region has the DNA TGTGCCAGCAGCTTAGCGTTTCCCCGGTTCGGCGGGGGCAATGAGCAGTTCTTC.

V is TRBV6-5 and J is TRBJ1-2; the D gene is possibly TRBD1 (5 bases). The germline V and J ends were trimmed by 6 bases and 5 bases, with 19 bases remaining between them. CDR1 MNHEY and CDR2 SVGAGI come from the germline V gene. The CDR3 extends over 15 amino acids. The CDR3 reads CASSNRGEGWYGYTF. The CDR3 DNA sequence: TGTGCCAGCAGCAACCGGGGGGAAGGCTGGTATGGCTACACCTTC.

A note on this clone: This sample also contains other DNA sequences that code for the same CDR3. This chain connects TRBV9 to TRBJ1-2; D possibly corresponds to TRBD1 (5 bases). With 0 bases removed from V and 4 bases from J, the gap between germline ends came to 10 bases. From germline, CDR1 is SGDLS and CDR2 YYNGEE. The CDR3 has 14 amino acids. The CDR3 DNA reads as TGTGCCAGCAGCGTAGACGGGGGAGCCTATGGCTACACCTTC. This encodes CASSVDGGAYGYTF.

The CDR3 DNA reads TGTGCCAGCTCGCTCGGGACTAGCGGGTTTGGCGAGCAGTACTTC. Its protein is CASSLGTSGFGEQYF. V and J are TRBV2 and TRBJ2-7; 12 nucleotides align to TRBD2. The CDR3 length is 15 residues. CDR1 and CDR2 (germline): SNHLY, FYNNEI. V lost 8 bases and J lost 6; bases outside the gene matches: 11.

The V gene is TRBV3-1 (or the pseudogene TRBV3-2), the J gene TRBJ1-2, with TRBD1 matching over 7 bases. The germline V gene encodes CDR1 LGHDT and CDR2 YNNKEL (reference sequence). Trimming at V came to 1 base and at J to 13 bases, leaving 6 bases not matched to a gene. This CDR3 has 12 amino acids. For the CDR3, the DNA is TGTGCCAGCAGCCAAGGACAGGGCCCTCGCACCTTC. It specifies CASSQGQGPRTF.

The V and J genes are TRBV10-1 and TRBJ2-1, with 10 bases matching TRBD2. The ends lost 5 bases at V and 5 bases at J; junction bases unmatched: 9. The CDR3 runs 16 residues. CDR1 is WNHNN and CDR2 is SYGVQD in the germline V gene (reference sequence). Here the CDR3 DNA reads TGCGCCAGCAGTACCAATAGCGGGGGGAGACACAATGAGCAGTTCTTC. It translates to CASSTNSGGRHNEQFF.

The chain carries TRBV4-1 and TRBJ1-2; no reliable D call. V shed 0 bases and J shed 3 bases, with 8 bases lying between them. The CDR3 has 14 amino acids. Germline loops: CDR1 MGHRA, CDR2 YSYEKL. CDR3 sequence (DNA): TGCGCCAGCAGCCAAGATCAGGTGTACTATGGCTACACCTTC. It translates to CASSQDQVYYGYTF.

This chain uses TRBV30 with TRBJ2-2; TRBD2 matches 11 bases. After removal of 3 bases from V and 8 bases from J, the junction contained 5 bases not matched to a gene. This CDR3 comprises 14 residues. CDR1 is GTSNPN and CDR2 is SVGIG in the germline V gene (reference sequence). DNA for the CDR3: TGTGCCTGGAGACCGACTAGCGGGATAGGGGAGCTGTTTTTT. It translates to CAWRPTSGIGELFF.

The gene calls are TRBV5-1 and TRBJ2-1; 7 bases align to TRBD1. Looked up from germline, CDR1 is SGHRS and CDR2 is YFSETQ. The CDR3 totals 14 residues. V shed 7 bases and J 5 bases; nucleotides not matched to a gene: 9. The CDR3 DNA is TGCGCCAGCTCCTGGGCAGGGGGTGACAATGAGCAGTTCTTC. This sequence encodes CASSWAGGDNEQFF.

The chain uses TRBV28 and TRBJ2-4, with D tentatively TRBD2 (6 bases). Per germline, CDR1 MDHEN and CDR2 SYDVKM. This CDR3 contains 17 residues. V lost 6 bases and J 7 bases, leaving 25 bases between the germline ends. CDR3 nucleotides: TGTGCCAGCAGCATCCGGGACTTTGGAGCAGCCAGGAACATTCAGTACTTC. As protein: CASSIRDFGAARNIQYF.

V gene TRBV6-5 combines with J gene TRBJ2-1; 15 nucleotides line up with TRBD2. V dropped 4 bases and J dropped 9; count of bases not matched to a gene: 4. Germline-derived CDR1 and CDR2 are MNHEY and SVGAGI. CDR3 length equals 15 residues. The CDR3 protein is CASSSRTSGGAEQFF. CDR3 coding DNA: TGTGCCAGCAGTTCTCGGACTAGCGGGGGGGCTGAGCAGTTCTTC.

The chain couples TRBV5-1 to TRBJ1-1; possible D gene TRBD1, 6 bases. The CDR3 extends over 14 amino acids. V lost 4 bases and J lost 4, with 14 bases in between. Germline values: CDR1 SGHRS, CDR2 YFSETQ. The CDR3, as DNA: TGCGCCAGCAGCCAAGGGGGGGCCCTCACTGAAGCTTTCTTT. Its translation is CASSQGGALTEAFF.

This chain connects TRBV30 to TRBJ2-2; the D gene is possibly TRBD2 (5 bases). CDR1 and CDR2 (germline): GTSNPN, SVGIG (reference sequence). V lost 1 base and J lost 7, with 10 bases in between. The length of the CDR3 is 13 residues. The CDR3 here is CAWSGREGGELFF. The CDR3 DNA sequence: TGTGCCTGGAGTGGGCGTGAGGGCGGGGAGCTGTTTTTT.

The chain carries TRBV10-3 and TRBJ2-2; D gene uncertain. Trimming removed 6 bases from V and 2 bases from J, with 4 bases in between. Germline V CDR1 and CDR2: ENHRY, SYGVKD. The CDR3 has 12 residues. CDR3: CAIRRNTGELFF. The DNA of the CDR3 is TGTGCCATCAGGCGTAACACCGGGGAGCTGTTTTTT.

The V call is TRBV7-3, the J call TRBJ2-3, with 14 bases aligning to TRBD2. Germline-derived CDR1 and CDR2 are SGHTA and FQGTGA. The CDR3 extends over 17 amino acids. V lost 5 bases to trimming and J lost 2 bases; unmatched junction nucleotides: 6. For the CDR3, the DNA is TGTGCCAGCAGCCCGGGACTAGCGGGGGCCTTCACAGATACGCAGTATTTT. Residues: CASSPGLAGAFTDTQYF. The full variable domain, in which reference TRBV7-3 and TRBJ2-3 provide the parts outside the CDR3, is GAGVSQTPSNKVTEKGKYVELRCDPISGHTALYWYRQSLGQGPEFLIYFQGTGAADDSGLPNDRFFAVRPEGSVSTLKIQRTERGDSAVYLCASSPGLAGAFTDTQYFGPGTRLTVL.